Presented here are 9 T cell receptor beta chains from one specimen sequenced in a study of T cell responses to AZD1222 COVID-19 vaccine. Measured with immunoSEQ multiplex PCR; TCRdb has only the in-frame clones, and not every one. The table includes 80,000 to 95,000 clones, about 92% detected once. The sample was peripheral blood, taken on day 0 of AZD1222 vaccination. The origin of the receptors is an adult in good health.

The rearrangement links TRBV28 to TRBJ2-1; D may be TRBD2 (6 bases). Trimming took off 5 bases at V and 2 bases at J, with 13 bases between the two ends. This CDR3 has 15 residues. The germline V gene has CDR1 MDHEN and CDR2 SYDVKM. CDR3 residues: CASSPPLAPYNEQFF. DNA of the CDR3: TGTGCCAGCAGTCCCCCGCTAGCGCCCTACAATGAGCAGTTCTTC.

The chain is built from TRBV2 and TRBJ1-4; D remains ambiguous. Germline CDR1 and CDR2: SNHLY and FYNNEI. The CDR3 consists of 17 residues. V gave up 6 bases and J gave up 7 bases, with 24 bases separating them. The CDR3 region has the DNA TGTGCCAGCAGCCAAATGTCCCCCGGGATCGTGGGTGAAAAACTGTTTTTT. Residues: CASSQMSPGIVGEKLFF.

The chain employs TRBV9 and TRBJ2-1, with a possible D match to TRBD2 (5 bases). Trimming took off 1 base at V and 1 base at J, with 9 bases between the two ends. This CDR3 is built from 15 residues. CDR1 is SGDLS and CDR2 is YYNGEE in the germline V gene. The CDR3 nucleotides are TGTGCCAGCAGCGTAAGATCGGGGTCCTACAATGAGCAGTTCTTC. Protein: CASSVRSGSYNEQFF.

This chain joins TRBV28 and TRBJ1-4, with D unresolved. Germline CDR1 is MDHEN and CDR2 is SYDVKM. V dropped 6 bases and J dropped 3 bases, with 17 bases sitting between them. The CDR3 covers 16 residues. The CDR3 DNA is TGTGCCAGCAGGCCCTCCACTCGATCGGCTAATGAAAAACTGTTTTTT. Its protein is CASRPSTRSANEKLFF.

The chain uses TRBV6-5 and TRBJ2-1; 12 bases map to TRBD2. Germline CDR1 MNHEY, CDR2 SVGAGI. This CDR3 contains 15 residues. V was clipped by 6 bases and J by 9 bases; unmatched bases: 9. In DNA form, the CDR3 reads TGTGCCAGCAGGAGGTGGGCTAGCGGGAGGGGTGAGCAGTTCTTC. It translates to CASRRWASGRGEQFF.

This chain uses TRBV27 with TRBJ2-5; D is undetermined. This CDR3 region has 13 residues. V was cut by 5 bases and J by 5 bases, with 12 bases left in between. From germline, CDR1 is MNHEY and CDR2 SMNVEV (reference sequence). CDR3 nucleotide sequence: TGTGCCAGCAGTCCTCCCTATGCGGAGACCCAGTACTTC. The encoded protein is CASSPPYAETQYF.

The V and J genes are TRBV11-2 and TRBJ1-4; no clear D gene. The CDR3 totals 18 residues. The V gene's germline CDR1 is SGHAT and CDR2 FQNNGV. V lost 0 bases and J lost 0, with 14 bases in between. DNA of the CDR3: TGTGCCAGCAGCTTAGATCCTTTAGCTCCCTCAACTAATGAAAAACTGTTTTTT. Protein sequence: CASSLDPLAPSTNEKLFF.

This chain links TRBV6-5 with TRBJ1-1, with D perhaps matching TRBD1 (5 bases). V shed 7 bases and J shed 11 bases, with 20 bases lying between them. The CDR3 extends over 13 amino acids. CDR1 is MNHEY and CDR2 is SVGAGI in the germline V gene. The CDR3 bases are TGTGCCAGCACCCCCGGTCCGGGGGTTGGGGCTTTCTTT. As protein: CASTPGPGVGAFF.

The genes are TRBV10-2 and TRBJ2-1, with 7 bases lining up with TRBD2. The CDR3 is made up of 15 amino acids. V trimming: 6 bases; J trimming: 4 bases; junction bases outside the gene matches: 9. The germline V gene has CDR1 WSHSY and CDR2 SAAADI. In DNA, the CDR3 is TGCGCCAGCAGCGAGCGGGCGGGAGCTTACAATGAGCAGTTCTTC. It specifies CASSERAGAYNEQFF.